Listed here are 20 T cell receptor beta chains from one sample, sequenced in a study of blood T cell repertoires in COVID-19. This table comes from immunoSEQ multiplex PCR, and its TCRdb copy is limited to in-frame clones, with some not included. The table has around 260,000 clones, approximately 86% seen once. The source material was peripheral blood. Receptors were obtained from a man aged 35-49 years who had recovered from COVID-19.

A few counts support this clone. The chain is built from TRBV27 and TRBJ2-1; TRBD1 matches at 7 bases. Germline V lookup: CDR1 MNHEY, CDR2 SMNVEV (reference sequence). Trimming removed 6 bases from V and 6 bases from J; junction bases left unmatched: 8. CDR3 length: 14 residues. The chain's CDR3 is CASRADRARNEQFF. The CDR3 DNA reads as TGTGCCAGCAGGGCCGACAGGGCCCGCAATGAGCAGTTCTTC.

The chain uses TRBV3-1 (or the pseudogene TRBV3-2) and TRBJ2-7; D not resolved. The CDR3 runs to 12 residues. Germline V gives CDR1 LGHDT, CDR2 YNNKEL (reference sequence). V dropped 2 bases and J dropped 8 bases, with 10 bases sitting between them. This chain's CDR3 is CASSQSRSQQYF. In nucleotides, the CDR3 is TGTGCCAGCAGCCAATCTCGGTCTCAGCAGTACTTC.

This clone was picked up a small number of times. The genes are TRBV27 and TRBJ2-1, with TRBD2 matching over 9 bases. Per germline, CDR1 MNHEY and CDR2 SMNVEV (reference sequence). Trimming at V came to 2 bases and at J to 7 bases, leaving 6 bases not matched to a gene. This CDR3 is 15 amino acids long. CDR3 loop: CASSLRLAGPNEQFF. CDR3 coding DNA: TGTGCCAGCAGTTTAAGGCTAGCGGGGCCTAATGAGCAGTTCTTC.

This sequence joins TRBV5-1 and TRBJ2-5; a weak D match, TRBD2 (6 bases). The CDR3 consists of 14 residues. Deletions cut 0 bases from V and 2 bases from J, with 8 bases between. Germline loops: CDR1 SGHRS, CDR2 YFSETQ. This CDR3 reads CASSLAGRQETQYF. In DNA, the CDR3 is TGCGCCAGCAGCTTGGCCGGGAGACAAGAGACCCAGTACTTC.

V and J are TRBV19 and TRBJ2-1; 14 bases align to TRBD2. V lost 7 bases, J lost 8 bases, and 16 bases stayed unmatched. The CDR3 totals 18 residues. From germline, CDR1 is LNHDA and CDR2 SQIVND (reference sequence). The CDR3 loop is CASTRRPGLAGVAYEQFF. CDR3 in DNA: TGTGCCAGTACCCGAAGGCCGGGACTAGCGGGGGTGGCGTATGAGCAGTTCTTC.

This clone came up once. CDR3 nucleotide sequence: TGTGCCACCAGCAGAGGACACGGAGGGAACTATGGCTACACCTTC. This translates into CATSRGHGGNYGYTF. The chain has TRBV15 and TRBJ1-2; D ambiguous. CDR1 and CDR2 (germline): LNHNV, YYDKDF (reference sequence). This CDR3 has 15 residues. V lost 1 base and J lost 2, with 11 bases in between.

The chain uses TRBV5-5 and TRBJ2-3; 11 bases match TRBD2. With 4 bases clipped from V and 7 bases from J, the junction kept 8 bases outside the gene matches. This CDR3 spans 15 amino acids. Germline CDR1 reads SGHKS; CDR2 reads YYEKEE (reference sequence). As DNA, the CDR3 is TGTGCCAGCAGCCCCCGGGCTAGCGGGGGGCATACGCAGTATTTT. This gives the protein CASSPRASGGHTQYF.

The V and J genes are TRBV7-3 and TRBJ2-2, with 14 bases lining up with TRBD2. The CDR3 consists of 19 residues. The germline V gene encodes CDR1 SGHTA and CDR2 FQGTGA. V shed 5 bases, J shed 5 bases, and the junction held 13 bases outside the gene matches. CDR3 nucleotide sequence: TGTGCCAGCAGCCCGGGACTAGCGGGAGAGGGACGGAGGACCGGGGAGCTGTTTTTT. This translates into CASSPGLAGEGRRTGELFF.

The CDR3 coding sequence is TGTGCCAGCAGCTTTGGTTCCGGGACAGACTACGAGCAGTACTTC. It is translated as CASSFGSGTDYEQYF. This chain links TRBV5-4 with TRBJ2-7, with 7 positions matching TRBD1. CDR3 length: 15 residues. Germline assignment: CDR1 SGHNT and CDR2 YYREEE (reference sequence). The V and J ends lost 2 bases and 3 bases, in that order; junction bases with no gene match: 8.

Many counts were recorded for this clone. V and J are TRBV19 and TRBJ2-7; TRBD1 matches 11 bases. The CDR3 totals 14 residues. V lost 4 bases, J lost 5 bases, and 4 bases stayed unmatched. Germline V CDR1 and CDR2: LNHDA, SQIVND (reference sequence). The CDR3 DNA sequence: TGTGCCAGTAGTACTCCGGGACAGGGGGACGAGCAGTACTTC. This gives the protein CASSTPGQGDEQYF.

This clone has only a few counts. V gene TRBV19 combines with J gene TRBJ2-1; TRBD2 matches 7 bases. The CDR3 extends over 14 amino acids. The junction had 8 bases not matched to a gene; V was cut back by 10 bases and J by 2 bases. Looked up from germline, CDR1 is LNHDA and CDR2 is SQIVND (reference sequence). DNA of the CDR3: TGTGCCACCAAACCGGCGGGAGCCTACAATGAGCAGTTCTTC. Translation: CATKPAGAYNEQFF.

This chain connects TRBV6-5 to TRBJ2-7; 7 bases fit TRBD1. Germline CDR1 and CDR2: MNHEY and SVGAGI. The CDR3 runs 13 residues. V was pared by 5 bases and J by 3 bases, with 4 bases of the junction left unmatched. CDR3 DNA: TGTGCCAGCAGTCGACAGGGCTACTACGAGCAGTACTTC. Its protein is CASSRQGYYEQYF.

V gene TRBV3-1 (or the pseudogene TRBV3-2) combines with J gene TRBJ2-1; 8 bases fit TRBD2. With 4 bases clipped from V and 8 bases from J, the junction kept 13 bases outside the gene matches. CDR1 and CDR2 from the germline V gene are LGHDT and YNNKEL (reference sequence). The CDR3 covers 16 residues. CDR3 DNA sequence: TGTGCCAGCAGCCCCGGGTTATCTGCGGGGGGCGATGAGCAGTTCTTC. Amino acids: CASSPGLSAGGDEQFF.

The CDR3 protein is CASREGQRNTGELFF. The CDR3 nucleotides read TGTGCCAGCAGGGAGGGACAGCGAAACACCGGGGAGCTGTTTTTT. This chain links TRBV6-5 with TRBJ2-2, with D possibly matching TRBD1 (7 bases). Trimming removed 6 bases from V and 2 bases from J, with 13 bases in between. This CDR3 region has 15 residues. The germline gives CDR1 MNHEY, CDR2 SVGAGI.

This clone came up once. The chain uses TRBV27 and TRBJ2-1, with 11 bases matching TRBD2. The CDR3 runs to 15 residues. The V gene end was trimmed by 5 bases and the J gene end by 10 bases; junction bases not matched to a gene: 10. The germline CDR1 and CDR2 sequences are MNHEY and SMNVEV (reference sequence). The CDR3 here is CASSPWVAGGKEQFF. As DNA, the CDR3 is TGTGCCAGCAGTCCTTGGGTAGCGGGAGGGAAGGAGCAGTTCTTC.

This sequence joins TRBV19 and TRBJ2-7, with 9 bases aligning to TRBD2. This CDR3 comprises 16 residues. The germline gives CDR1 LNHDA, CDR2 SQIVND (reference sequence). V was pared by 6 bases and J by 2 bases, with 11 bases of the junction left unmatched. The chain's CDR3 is CASSLQGSGGTYEQYF. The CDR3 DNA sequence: TGTGCCAGTAGCCTCCAGGGTAGCGGGGGTACCTACGAGCAGTACTTC. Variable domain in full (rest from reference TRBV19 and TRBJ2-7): DGGITQSPKYLFRKEGQNVTLSCEQNLNHDAMYWYRQDPGQGLRLIYYSQIVNDFQKGDIAEGYSVSREKKESFPLTVTSAQKNPTAFYLCASSLQGSGGTYEQYFGPGTRLTVT.

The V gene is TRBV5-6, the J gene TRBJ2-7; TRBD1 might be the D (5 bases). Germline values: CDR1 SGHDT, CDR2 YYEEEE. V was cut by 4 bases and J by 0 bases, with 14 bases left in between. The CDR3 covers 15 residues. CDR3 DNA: TGTGCCAGCAGCAGGGTCGACAGCGTCTCCTACGAGCAGTACTTC. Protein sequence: CASSRVDSVSYEQYF. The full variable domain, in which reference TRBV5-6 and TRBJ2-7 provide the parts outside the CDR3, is DAGVTQSPTHLIKTRGQQVTLRCSPKSGHDTVSWYQQALGQGPQFIFQYYEEEERQRGNFPDRFSGHQFPNYSSELNVNALLLGDSALYLCASSRVDSVSYEQYFGPGTRLTVT.

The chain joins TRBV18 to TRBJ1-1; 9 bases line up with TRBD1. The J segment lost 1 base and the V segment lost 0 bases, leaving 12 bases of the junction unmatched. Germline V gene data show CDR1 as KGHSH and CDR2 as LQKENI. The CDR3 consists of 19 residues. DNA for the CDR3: TGTGCCAGCTCACCACCGGAGGGACAGGGAGGGTCGGGGAACACTGAAGCTTTCTTT. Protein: CASSPPEGQGGSGNTEAFF.

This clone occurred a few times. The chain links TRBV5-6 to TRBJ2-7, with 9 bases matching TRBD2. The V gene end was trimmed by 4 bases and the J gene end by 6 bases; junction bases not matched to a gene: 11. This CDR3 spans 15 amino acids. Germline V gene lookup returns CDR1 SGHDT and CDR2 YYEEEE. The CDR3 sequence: CASSPFAAGGLEQYF. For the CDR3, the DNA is TGTGCCAGCAGCCCCTTTGCGGCGGGGGGGCTCGAGCAGTACTTC. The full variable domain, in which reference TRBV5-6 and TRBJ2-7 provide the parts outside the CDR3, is DAGVTQSPTHLIKTRGQQVTLRCSPKSGHDTVSWYQQALGQGPQFIFQYYEEEERQRGNFPDRFSGHQFPNYSSELNVNALLLGDSALYLCASSPFAAGGLEQYFGPGTRLTVT.

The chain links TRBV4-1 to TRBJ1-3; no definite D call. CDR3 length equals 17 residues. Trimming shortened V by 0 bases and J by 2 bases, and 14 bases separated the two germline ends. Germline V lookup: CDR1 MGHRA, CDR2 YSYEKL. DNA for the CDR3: TGCGCCAGCAGCCAAGAAGGGAGCCTAAATCCTGGAAACACCATATATTTT. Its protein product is CASSQEGSLNPGNTIYF.